Listed below are T cell receptor beta chains from one sample, sequenced in a study of blood T cell repertoires in COVID-19. The table came from immunoSEQ multiplex PCR; TCRdb's copy has only in-frame clones and leaves some out. The sample yields approximately 400,000 clones, about nine tenths seen once. Material for sequencing was PBMCs or T cells enriched from blood (not recorded which). Receptors originate from a woman aged 35 to 49 who had been exposed to COVID-19. Both conserved end residues are part of each CDR3. The D gene is left open where the match is weak. Clone size appears in some rows only: once, few, many, or a class for an expanded clone.

DNA: TGTGCCAGCAGCAGACAGGGACAGGGGGACACCGGGGAGCTGTTTTTT
CDR3: CASSRQGQGDTGELFF
length: 16
D: TRBD1
size: -
J: TRBJ2-2
V: TRBV9

DNA: TGTGCCAGCAGTCCCCTACTAGGTTCGGTAGAGACCCAGTACTTC
CDR3: CASSPLLGSVETQYF
length: 15
D: -
size: -
J: TRBJ2-5
V: TRBV7-2

DNA: TGTGCCAGCGTAAACCGAGGTATGGGCTACAATGAGCAGTTCTTC
CDR3: CASVNRGMGYNEQFF
length: 15
D: -
size: -
J: TRBJ2-1
V: TRBV6-5

DNA: TGTGCCAGTAGTATCGGCCGGGGGGCTGAAAAACTGTTTTTT
CDR3: CASSIGRGAEKLFF
length: 14
D: -
size: -
J: TRBJ1-4
V: TRBV19

DNA: TGTGCCTGGAGTGTACGAGGGTTGGAGACCCAGTACTTC
CDR3: CAWSVRGLETQYF
length: 13
D: -
size: -
J: TRBJ2-5
V: TRBV30

DNA: TGTGCCAGCAGCTTGGAGAACAGGGGGCCTTCCAATGAGCAGTTCTTC
CDR3: CASSLENRGPSNEQFF
length: 16
D: TRBD1
size: -
J: TRBJ2-1
V: TRBV5-4

DNA: TGCGCCAGCAGTCGACAGTCCTATGGCTACACCTTC
CDR3: CASSRQSYGYTF
length: 12
D: -
size: -
J: TRBJ1-2
V: TRBV5-1

DNA: TGCGCCAGCAGCTTGGGTCCTACTCCCACAGATACGCAGTATTTT
CDR3: CASSLGPTPTDTQYF
length: 15
D: -
size: -
J: TRBJ2-3
V: TRBV5-1

DNA: TGTGCCACCAGCACGTCCAGGGACATCGTGGAGCAGTACTTC
CDR3: CATSTSRDIVEQYF
length: 14
D: -
size: -
J: TRBJ2-7
V: TRBV15

DNA: TGTGCCAGCAGTTTATATTTCAATGAGCAGTTCTTC
CDR3: CASSLYFNEQFF
length: 12
D: -
size: -
J: TRBJ2-1
V: TRBV6-2/TRBV6-3

DNA: TGTGCCAGCACCACCACAGGGGTTAACTATGGCTACACCTTC
CDR3: CASTTTGVNYGYTF
length: 14
D: -
size: -
J: TRBJ1-2
V: TRBV21-1

DNA: TGTGCCAGCACAGGTGGGGGGTGGGAGCAGTTCTTC
CDR3: CASTGGGWEQFF
length: 12
D: -
size: -
J: TRBJ2-1
V: TRBV7-8

DNA: TGTGCCTGGGCTACAGGGGACACTGAAGCTTTCTTT
CDR3: CAWATGDTEAFF
length: 12
D: TRBD1
size: -
J: TRBJ1-1
V: TRBV30

DNA: TGTGCCAGCAGCTTTTATCCGGGACAGGGGGACACCATATATTTT
CDR3: CASSFYPGQGDTIYF
length: 15
D: TRBD1
size: -
J: TRBJ1-3
V: TRBV7-6

DNA: TGTGCCAGCAGCCAACGGACAGGGGGGAAGGGCACTGAAGCTTTCTTT
CDR3: CASSQRTGGKGTEAFF
length: 16
D: TRBD1
size: -
J: TRBJ1-1
V: TRBV11-2

DNA: TGTGCCAGCAGTTGGGGCCTAAGCCCTTGGGAGACCCAGTACTTC
CDR3: CASSWGLSPWETQYF
length: 15
D: -
size: -
J: TRBJ2-5
V: TRBV7-2

DNA: TGTGCCAGCAGCTTGCCTAGACAGGGTCTAAACACTGAAGCTTTCTTT
CDR3: CASSLPRQGLNTEAFF
length: 16
D: TRBD1
size: -
J: TRBJ1-1
V: TRBV5-6

DNA: TGCGCCAGCAGCCAAGATTTCAGAAACACTGAAGCTTTCTTT
CDR3: CASSQDFRNTEAFF
length: 14
D: -
size: -
J: TRBJ1-1
V: TRBV4-3

DNA: TGTGCCAGCAGCATCCTAATAGCGGGAGGGCCCTATGAGCAGTTCTTC
CDR3: CASSILIAGGPYEQFF
length: 16
D: TRBD2
size: -
J: TRBJ2-1
V: TRBV27

DNA: TGTGCCAGCAGCGTAGCCGACAGGGACGGAAACACCATATATTTT
CDR3: CASSVADRDGNTIYF
length: 15
D: TRBD1
size: -
J: TRBJ1-3
V: TRBV9

DNA: TGCGCCAGCAGCTCGGGAGGAAATCTTCGGAACACCATATATTTT
CDR3: CASSSGGNLRNTIYF
length: 15
D: -
size: -
J: TRBJ1-3
V: TRBV5-1

DNA: TGTGCCAGCAGCCCCCCCTACTCCTACGAGCAGTACTTC
CDR3: CASSPPYSYEQYF
length: 13
D: -
size: -
J: TRBJ2-7
V: TRBV7-2

DNA: TGTGCCAGCAGCGACCCGACAGGGGAAGATAACTATGGCTACACCTTC
CDR3: CASSDPTGEDNYGYTF
length: 16
D: TRBD1
size: -
J: TRBJ1-2
V: TRBV9

DNA: TGTGCCAGCAGCGTAGTTCCAGGGTTGGGCACAGATACGCAGTATTTT
CDR3: CASSVVPGLGTDTQYF
length: 16
D: -
size: few
J: TRBJ2-3
V: TRBV9

DNA: TGTGCCAGCAGCGTTGATACGGGCGGGGGCGGAGAGACCCAGTACTTC
CDR3: CASSVDTGGGGETQYF
length: 16
D: -
size: -
J: TRBJ2-5
V: TRBV9

DNA: TGCAGCGTGGTCGGACAGGGTGCGGTCTCTGGGGCCAACGTCCTGACTTTC
CDR3: CSVVGQGAVSGANVLTF
length: 17
D: TRBD1
size: -
J: TRBJ2-6
V: TRBV29-1

DNA: TGTGCCTGGAGTGTAGGCAGGTCCTACTCTGGAAACACCATATATTTT
CDR3: CAWSVGRSYSGNTIYF
length: 16
D: -
size: -
J: TRBJ1-3
V: TRBV30

DNA: TGCGCCAGCAGCTCCGGACAGCGAGCTAACTATGGCTACACCTTC
CDR3: CASSSGQRANYGYTF
length: 15
D: -
size: -
J: TRBJ1-2
V: TRBV5-1

DNA: TGTGCCAGCAGCTTGGGACTAGCGGGAGGGGTGAGCACCGGGGAGCTGTTTTTT
CDR3: CASSLGLAGGVSTGELFF
length: 18
D: TRBD2
size: -
J: TRBJ2-2
V: TRBV7-8

DNA: TGCGCCAGCAGCTTGAGTCAGGGCACTGAAGCTTTCTTT
CDR3: CASSLSQGTEAFF
length: 13
D: -
size: -
J: TRBJ1-1
V: TRBV5-1

DNA: TGTGCCAGCAGTGAAGGCGGGGGCACTAATGAAAAACTGTTTTTT
CDR3: CASSEGGGTNEKLFF
length: 15
D: -
size: -
J: TRBJ1-4
V: TRBV2

DNA: TGTGCCAGCAGTCACGGACAACCTTCGAACACCGGGGAGCTGTTTTTT
CDR3: CASSHGQPSNTGELFF
length: 16
D: -
size: -
J: TRBJ2-2
V: TRBV25-1

DNA: TGTGCCAGCAGCCCTATTTCGGGACTAGGGTACAATGAGCAGTTCTTC
CDR3: CASSPISGLGYNEQFF
length: 16
D: TRBD2
size: -
J: TRBJ2-1
V: TRBV7-3

DNA: TGTGCCAGCACTCCGACAGAAGGGAGGATAAATGAAAAACTGTTTTTT
CDR3: CASTPTEGRINEKLFF
length: 16
D: -
size: -
J: TRBJ1-4
V: TRBV2

DNA: TGTGCCAGCAGTCGGCAGGGGGGTACCGGGGAGCTGTTTTTT
CDR3: CASSRQGGTGELFF
length: 14
D: -
size: -
J: TRBJ2-2
V: TRBV25-1

DNA: TGTGCCAGCAGCCCCCGGACAGCTGGAAACACCATATATTTT
CDR3: CASSPRTAGNTIYF
length: 14
D: -
size: -
J: TRBJ1-3
V: TRBV7-2

DNA: TGTGCCAGCAGTTACTCGATTACAGGTTCCCTCTATGGCTACACCTTC
CDR3: CASSYSITGSLYGYTF
length: 16
D: -
size: -
J: TRBJ1-2
V: TRBV6-5

DNA: TGTGCCAGCAGCCAAACGACAGGGGGAGAGCAGTACTTC
CDR3: CASSQTTGGEQYF
length: 13
D: TRBD1
size: -
J: TRBJ2-7
V: TRBV27

DNA: TGTGCCAGCAGCCGGGACAGGGGTTCCTACGAGCAGTACTTC
CDR3: CASSRDRGSYEQYF
length: 14
D: TRBD1
size: -
J: TRBJ2-7
V: TRBV7-8

DNA: TGTGCCAGCAGCTGGAGTAGCGGGGGTCCAAGACACAATGAGCAGTTCTTC
CDR3: CASSWSSGGPRHNEQFF
length: 17
D: TRBD2
size: few
J: TRBJ2-1
V: TRBV7-4

DNA: TGTGCCAGCAGCCAAACCGGGACAGGGGGCCAAGGAAACACCATATATTTT
CDR3: CASSQTGTGGQGNTIYF
length: 17
D: TRBD1
size: -
J: TRBJ1-3
V: TRBV3-1/TRBV3-2